This T cell receptor beta chain is from a study of somatic mutations in cytotoxic T cells in rheumatoid arthritis. Worth noting for this clone: Antigen unknown.

Study results and caveats: TRBV07 showed slight underrepresentation in rheumatoid arthritis patients, unadjusted for multiple comparisons. There was no knowledge of the antigen targets of the expanded CD8+ clones. In about an eighth of the 65 patients, the largest CD8+ clone exceeded 20% of CD8+ cells. The study found no significant difference in CD8+ T-cell clonality between rheumatoid arthritis patients and age-matched healthy controls.

The assay was immunoSEQ multiplex PCR, and TCRdb's table has in-frame clones only and misses some. The table lists around 15,000 clones, 65% to 75% of them singletons. Trimming cost V 5 bases and J 3 bases, with 10 bases left between them. Germline loops: CDR1 SEHNR, CDR2 FQNEAQ (reference sequence). CDR3 length equals 13 residues. The chain links TRBV7-9 to TRBJ2-5; D may be TRBD1 (5 bases). Specimen: CD8+ T cells sorted from blood. This receptor was taken from an adult with rheumatoid arthritis. The CDR3 here is CASSADTEETQYF. The CDR3 DNA reads as TGTGCCAGCAGCGCGGACACAGAAGAGACCCAGTACTTC.